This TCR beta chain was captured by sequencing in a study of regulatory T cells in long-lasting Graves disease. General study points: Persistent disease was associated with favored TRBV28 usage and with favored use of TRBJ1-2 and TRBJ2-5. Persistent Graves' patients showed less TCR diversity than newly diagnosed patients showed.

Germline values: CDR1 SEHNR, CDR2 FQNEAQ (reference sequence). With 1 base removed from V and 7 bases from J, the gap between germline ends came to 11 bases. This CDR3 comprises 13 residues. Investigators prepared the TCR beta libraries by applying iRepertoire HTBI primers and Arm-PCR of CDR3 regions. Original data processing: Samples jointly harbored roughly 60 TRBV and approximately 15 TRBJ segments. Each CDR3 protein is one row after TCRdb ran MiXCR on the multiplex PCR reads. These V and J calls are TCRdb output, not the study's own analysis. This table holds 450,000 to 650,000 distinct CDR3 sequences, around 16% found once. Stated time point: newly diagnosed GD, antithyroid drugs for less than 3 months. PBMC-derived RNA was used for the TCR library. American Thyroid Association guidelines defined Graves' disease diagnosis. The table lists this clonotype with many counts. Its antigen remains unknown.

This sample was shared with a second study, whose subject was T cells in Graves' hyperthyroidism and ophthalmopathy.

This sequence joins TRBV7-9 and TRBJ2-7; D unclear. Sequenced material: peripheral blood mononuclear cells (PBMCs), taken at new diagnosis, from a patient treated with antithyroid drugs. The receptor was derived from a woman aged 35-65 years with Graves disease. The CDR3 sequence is CASSLGILWEQYF. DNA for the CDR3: TGTGCCAGCAGCTTAGGAATCCTGTGGGAGCAGTACTTC. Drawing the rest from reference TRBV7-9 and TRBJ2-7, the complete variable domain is DTGVSQNPRHKITKRGQNVTFRCDPISEHNRLYWYRQTLGQGPEFLTYFQNEAQLEKSRLLSDRFSAERPKGSFSTLEIQRTEQGDSAMYLCASSLGILWEQYFGPGTRLTVT.